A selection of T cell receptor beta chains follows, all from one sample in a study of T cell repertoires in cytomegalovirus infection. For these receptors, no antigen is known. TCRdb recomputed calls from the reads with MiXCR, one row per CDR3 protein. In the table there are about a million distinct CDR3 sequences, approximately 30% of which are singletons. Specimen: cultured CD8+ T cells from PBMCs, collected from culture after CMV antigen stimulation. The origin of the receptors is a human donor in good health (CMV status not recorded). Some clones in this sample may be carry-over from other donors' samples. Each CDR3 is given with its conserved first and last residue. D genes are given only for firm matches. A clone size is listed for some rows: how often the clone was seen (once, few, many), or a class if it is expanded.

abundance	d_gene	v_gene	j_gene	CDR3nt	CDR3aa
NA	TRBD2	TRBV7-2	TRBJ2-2	TGTGCCAGCGGCTTAGGTTTAGTCGCGGGGGACACCGGGGAGCTGTTTTTT	CASGLGLVAGDTGELFF
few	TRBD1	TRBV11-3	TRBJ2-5	TGTGCCAGCAGCTTAGGACAGGGGAGTGCGGAGACCCAGTACTTC	CASSLGQGSAETQYF
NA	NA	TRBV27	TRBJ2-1	TGTGCCAGCCGGGGGGCACATGGCAATGAGCAGTTCTTC	CASRGAHGNEQFF
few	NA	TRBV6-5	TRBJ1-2	TGTGCCAGCAGTTACTACTCAGGGGAAAAAGCAGCTAACTATGGCTACACCTTC	CASSYYSGEKAANYGYTF
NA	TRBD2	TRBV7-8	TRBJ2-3	TGTGCCAGCAGCTTATTGGGGGGGAATACTAGAGATACGCAGTATTTT	CASSLLGGNTRDTQYF
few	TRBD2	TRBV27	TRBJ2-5	TGTGCCAGCAGTTTATCTAGGACTAGCGGGAAGAAAGAGACCCAGTACTTC	CASSLSRTSGKKETQYF
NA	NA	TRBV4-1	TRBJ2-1	TGCGCCAGCAGCCCCTTGGGAGACTTTTACAATGAGCAGTTCTTC	CASSPLGDFYNEQFF
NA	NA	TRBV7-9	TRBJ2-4	TGTGCCAGCAGGACCGGAACGGGGGGCGAACACTTC	CASRTGTGGEHF
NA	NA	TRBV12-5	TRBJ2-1	TGTGCTAGTGGGACAAAGGTCCTCTCCTACAATGAGCAGTTCTTC	CASGTKVLSYNEQFF
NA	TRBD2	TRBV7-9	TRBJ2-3	TGTGCCAGCAGCCCGCGAGGAGCGGGGGGACCAGATACGCAGTATTTT	CASSPRGAGGPDTQYF
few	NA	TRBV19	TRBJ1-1	TGTGCCAGTAGTATTAATCCTCCTGAAGCTTTCTTT	CASSINPPEAFF
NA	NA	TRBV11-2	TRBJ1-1	TGTGCCAGCAGCCTACCCCTGAGGGGGAGCACTGAAGCTTTCTTT	CASSLPLRGSTEAFF
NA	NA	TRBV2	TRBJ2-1	TGTGCCAGCAGTGAATATCGGGGGTGGAGTATGAATGAGCAGTTCTTC	CASSEYRGWSMNEQFF
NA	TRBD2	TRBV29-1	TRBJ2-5	TGCAGCAGCGCCGGGACTAGCGCTTCTTACCAGTACTTC	CSSAGTSASYQYF
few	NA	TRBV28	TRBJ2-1	TGTGCCAGCAGTTTAGGCAGGGGTTTGGAAACCTACAATGAGCAGTTCTTC	CASSLGRGLETYNEQFF
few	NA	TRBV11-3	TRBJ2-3	TGTGCCAGCAGCTATGGACGTGGGGATACGCAGTATTTT	CASSYGRGDTQYF
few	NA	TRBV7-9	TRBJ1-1	TGTGCCAGCACCACACAGGGTGACACTGAAGCTTTCTTT	CASTTQGDTEAFF
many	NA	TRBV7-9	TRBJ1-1	TGTGCCAGCAGCTTAACCTTCAGCTATCAGACCTTAATGAACACTGAAGCTTTCTTT	CASSLTFSYQTLMNTEAFF
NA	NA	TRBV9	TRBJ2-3	TGTGCCAGCAGCGTTAGGATAACAGATACGCAGTATTTT	CASSVRITDTQYF
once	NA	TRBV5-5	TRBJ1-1	TGTGCCAGCAGCTTGGGCAGGTCCCACACTGAAGCTTTCTTT	CASSLGRSHTEAFF
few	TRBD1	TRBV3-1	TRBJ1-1	TGTGCCAGCAGCCGGGAGGACAGGGGGTCCCCTGAAGCTTTCTTT	CASSREDRGSPEAFF
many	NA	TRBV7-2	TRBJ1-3	TGTGCCAGCAGCAGACAGTCGAGCTCTGGAAACACCATATATTTT	CASSRQSSSGNTIYF
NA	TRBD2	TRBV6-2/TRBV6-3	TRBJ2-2	TGTGCCAGCAGTTACTGGGCAGGGGGTCCGGGACTAGCCTACACCGGGGAGCTGTTTTTT	CASSYWAGGPGLAYTGELFF
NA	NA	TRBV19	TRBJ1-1	TGTGCCAGTAGTAAGAGAGGGTACATGAACACTGAAGCTTTCTTT	CASSKRGYMNTEAFF
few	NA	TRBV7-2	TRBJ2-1	TGTGCCAGCAGCTTCGGGCACCCGGCCGGACCCGGGACGGTAAGCTACAATGAGCAGTTCTTC	CASSFGHPAGPGTVSYNEQFF
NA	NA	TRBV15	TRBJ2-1	TGTGCCACCAGCAAAGTCCCCCGAAGGATCTCCTACAATGAGCAGTTCTTC	CATSKVPRRISYNEQFF
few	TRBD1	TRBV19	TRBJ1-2	TGTGCCAGTAGCCGCTGGGAGGACAGGGACAACGGCTACACCTTC	CASSRWEDRDNGYTF
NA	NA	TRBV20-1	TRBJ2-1	TGCAGTGCTTCTCGGACAGGGAGGGGCTCCTACAATGAGCAGTTCTTC	CSASRTGRGSYNEQFF
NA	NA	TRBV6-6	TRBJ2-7	TGTGCCAGCAGTTACTCCAGGGTAGGAGTCTACGAGCAGTACTTC	CASSYSRVGVYEQYF
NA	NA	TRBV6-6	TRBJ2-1	TGTGCCAGCAGTTACTCGAGCCCGGAGGGTTACAATGAGCAGTTCTTC	CASSYSSPEGYNEQFF
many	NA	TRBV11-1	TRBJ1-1	TGTGCCAGCAGCCCAAATCCAGGGGACACTGAAGCTTTCTTT	CASSPNPGDTEAFF
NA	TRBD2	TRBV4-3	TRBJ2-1	TGCGCCAGCAGCCAGACTTCGACTAGCGGATACAATGAGCAGTTCTTC	CASSQTSTSGYNEQFF
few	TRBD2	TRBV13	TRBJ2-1	TGTGCCAGCAGCTCGTCACTAGCGGGGTCGCGGGGTGAGCAGTTCTTC	CASSSSLAGSRGEQFF
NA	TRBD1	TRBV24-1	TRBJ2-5	TGTGCCACCAGTGGTTTTTCCGGGACAGGGTCGCCGGGAGAGACCCAGTACTTC	CATSGFSGTGSPGETQYF
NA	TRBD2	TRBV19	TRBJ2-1	TGTGCCAGCCTTCTGCGTACGGAGCGGGGGTACAATGAGCAGTTCTTC	CASLLRTERGYNEQFF